This T cell receptor (beta chain) derives from a study of monozygotic twins with inflammatory bowel disease. General study results and limits: No detectable difference in repertoire similarity separated concordant from discordant twins, possibly as a result of limited power.

After re-calling the 5' RACE reads, TCRdb lists one entry per CDR3 protein, DNA absent. The sample has approximately 420,000 distinct CDR3 sequences. Turning to this clonotype: Its cognate antigen is unknown.

This TCR came from a human donor with ulcerative colitis or Crohn's disease, or a healthy co-twin of an affected twin (not recorded which). Material for sequencing was blood.

The CDR3 is CASSTGTSGYNEQFF. The V call is TRBV18, the J call TRBJ2-1; TCRdb calls TRBD2, which cannot be checked without DNA. There are 15 residues in the CDR3. The V gene's germline CDR1 is KGHSH and CDR2 LQKENI.